The present entry profiles one T cell receptor beta chain with its context. The target antigen is unknown. TCRdb redid the calling of the 5' RACE reads with MiXCR, one entry per CDR3 protein. This table holds around 770,000 distinct CDR3 sequences, about 12% found once. The germline V gene encodes CDR1 SGHVS and CDR2 FQNEAQ. Trimming removed 1 base at V and 1 base at J, with 11 bases between. The CDR3 runs to 16 residues. These data come from a study of CD8 T cells in ankylosing spondylitis. Study-level findings and limits: Typical of ankylosing spondylitis blood, it appeared, was a TCR beta motif of roughly eight highly homologous variants.

The TCR originated in a male donor with ankylosing spondylitis. The genes are TRBV7-8 and TRBJ2-1; D gene uncertain. Material for sequencing was blood, either unsorted or a sorted T cell fraction (not recorded which). CDR3 sequence reads: CASSLVSANSYNEQFF. The CDR3 DNA follows: TGTGCCAGCAGCTTAGTTTCGGCTAATTCCTACAATGAGCAGTTCTTC.